One and the same sample provided the 6 T cell receptor beta chains below, sequenced in a study of immune characterization of retroperitoneal liposarcoma. TCRdb recomputed calls from the PCR reads with MiXCR, one row per CDR3 protein. In the table there are approximately 9,300 distinct CDR3 sequences, 25% to 30% of which are singletons. The source material was tumor tissue. These receptors originate from a male donor with retroperitoneal liposarcoma.

The chain has TRBV6-1 and TRBJ2-3, with D possibly called TRBD1 or TRBD2 (5 bases each). The CDR3 has 13 residues. CDR1 and CDR2 from the germline V gene are MNHNS and SASEGT. Between the trimmed V and J ends, which lost 5 bases and 11 bases, there was a span of 17 bases. The CDR3 DNA sequence: TGTGCCAGCAGTTCGGGACGATTTTACGAGCAGTATTTT. Residues: CASSSGRFYEQYF.

The chain employs TRBV28 and TRBJ2-1; a possible D gene is TRBD2 (5 bases). CDR3 size: 12 residues. V dropped 5 bases and J dropped 12 bases, with 14 bases sitting between them. Germline V gene sequence: CDR1 MDHEN, CDR2 SYDVKM. The CDR3 coding sequence is TGTGCCAGCAGTCCCCTGCGGGTGGGGCAGTTCTTC. As protein: CASSPLRVGQFF.

By its share, this clonotype is medium-sized (0.01 to 0.1%). The V gene is TRBV12-3 or TRBV12-4, the J gene TRBJ2-3, with 7 bases lining up with TRBD2. Germline trimming cut 3 bases from V and 0 bases from J; bases unmatched to any gene: 3. CDR3 length: 15 amino acids. The CDR3 loop reads CASSFGGGSTDTQYF. CDR3 bases: TGTGCCAGCAGTTTTGGCGGGGGTAGCACAGATACGCAGTATTTT.

Within the sample, this clonotype is medium-sized. This rearrangement joins TRBV7-8 to TRBJ2-1; the match to TRBD2 covers 14 bases. The CDR3 consists of 16 residues. Germline loops: CDR1 SGHVS, CDR2 FQNEAQ. Trimming at V came to 5 bases and at J to 8 bases, leaving 8 bases not matched to a gene. CDR3 nucleotide sequence: TGTGCCAGCAGCCCGAGACTAGCGGGGGGGATAGATGAGCAGTTCTTC. It is translated as CASSPRLAGGIDEQFF.

In its sample, this clonotype was seen many times. The chain joins TRBV6-1 to TRBJ2-5; no reliable D call. The CDR3 runs to 14 residues. Between the trimmed V and J ends, which lost 2 bases and 11 bases, there was a span of 18 bases. CDR1 is MNHNS and CDR2 is SASEGT in the germline V gene. The CDR3 nucleotides are TGTGCCAGCAGTGAACGTGTCGCCGGCAATGAGCAGTACTTC. Protein: CASSERVAGNEQYF.

The rearrangement uses TRBV11-3 and TRBJ2-1, with a possible D match to TRBD2 (7 bases). CDR3 length: 16 amino acids. Germline V lookup: CDR1 SGHNT, CDR2 YENEEA. V shed 5 bases and J shed 13 bases, with 27 bases lying between them. CDR3 coding DNA: TGTGCCAGCAGCCACCTAGGTGGCGGGGGCCTAGAGACCCAGTTCTTC. This sequence encodes CASSHLGGGGLETQFF.